The clone carrying this T cell receptor (beta chain) was detected a few times. The sample comes from a study of T cells after yellow fever vaccination. TCRdb reprocessed the 5' RACE reads with MiXCR, giving one entry per CDR3 protein. The table shows roughly 120,000 distinct CDR3 sequences, with 8.4% occurring only once. The CDR3 has 20 amino acids. Unmatched junction bases numbered 20, after V lost 5 bases and J lost 8 bases. Germline V gene sequence: CDR1 SGHAT, CDR2 FQDESV (reference sequence). The chain employs TRBV11-1 and TRBJ2-1; 14 bases map to TRBD2. This clonotype was sampled from a man aged 25 to 40 who received the YFV17D yellow fever vaccine. The material sequenced was CD8+ T cells sorted from PBMCs, taken 45 days after the yellow fever booster vaccination. The DNA for the CDR3 is TGTGCCAGCAGCCGCCTTGGACTAGCGGGAGGCCGCGCTGGGTATCATGAGCAGTTCTTC. It translates to CASSRLGLAGGRAGYHEQFF.